Shown below are 18 T cell receptor beta chains from a single sample sequenced in a study of human T cells and chemical hapten exposure (dated by TCRdb to the early 2020s). Total RNA was isolated from unfractionated whole blood collected in Tempus Blood RNA tubes. Libraries were prepared through 5' RACE. Reads for this sample came from an Illumina MiSeq. TCRdb reworked the public reads: Q25 trimming with fastp, MiXCR clone assembly, productive beta chains retained. A single entry per CDR3 protein holds the most common genes and DNA from its merged rows. The sample table records about 80,000 distinct CDR3 sequences; about 15% of these occur just once. The ten largest account for approximately 7% of the sample. These TCRs come from a female donor in good health.

V and J are TRBV7-2 and TRBJ2-1; D remains unclear. Trimming left V 2 bases short and J 8 bases short, with 13 bases between. Germline assignment: CDR1 SGHTA and CDR2 FQGNSA. The CDR3 sequence is 14 residues long. In DNA form, the CDR3 reads TGTGCCAGCAGCTTAAAATCAGGAAGGGATGAGCAGTTCTTC. Translation: CASSLKSGRDEQFF.

This clonotype showed up just a few times. V is TRBV3-1 and J is TRBJ2-6, with D hard to call. Germline V gene lookup returns CDR1 LGHDT and CDR2 YNNKEL (reference sequence). V was clipped by 11 bases and J by 0 bases, with 8 bases between them. This CDR3 spans 13 amino acids. The CDR3 loop reads CAATFSGANVLTF. In DNA, the CDR3 is TGTGCCGCCACGTTCTCTGGGGCCAACGTCCTGACTTTC.

This CDR3 reads CASSSAGGRNEQFF. Here the CDR3 DNA reads TGTGCCAGCAGCTCGGCGGGGGGGCGGAATGAGCAGTTCTTC. The V call is TRBV5-6, the J call TRBJ2-1, with 9 bases lining up with TRBD2. Unmatched junction bases numbered 5, after V lost 3 bases and J lost 7 bases. The germline V gene encodes CDR1 SGHDT and CDR2 YYEEEE. The CDR3 runs to 14 residues.

This clonotype came up many times. V and J are TRBV7-6 and TRBJ2-3, with D perhaps TRBD2 (5 bases). CDR1 and CDR2 from the germline V gene are SGHVS and FNYEAQ. Trimming removed 8 bases from V and 5 bases from J, with 14 bases in between. This CDR3 is built from 13 residues. The CDR3 loop is CASGTGVLDTQYF. In DNA, the CDR3 is TGTGCCAGCGGCACCGGGGTCCTAGATACGCAGTATTTT. Using reference TRBV7-6 and TRBJ2-3 for the parts outside the CDR3, the full variable domain is GAGVSQSPRYKVTKRGQDVALRCDPISGHVSLYWYRQALGQGPEFLTYFNYEAQQDKSGLPNDRFSAERPEGSISTLTIQRTEQRDSAMYRCASGTGVLDTQYFGPGTRLTVL.

The rearrangement links TRBV29-1 to TRBJ1-1; D possibly corresponds to TRBD1 (5 bases). CDR3 size: 14 residues. The germline CDR1 and CDR2 sequences are SQVTM and ANQGSEA. Trimming stripped 2 bases from V and 5 bases from J, with 15 bases between. The CDR3 region has the DNA TGCAGCGTTGAAATCGGTGGCGGGGGAACTGAAGCTTTCTTT. This codes for CSVEIGGGGTEAFF. The entire variable domain, with the rest obtained from reference TRBV29-1 and TRBJ1-1, is as follows: SAVISQKPSRDICQRGTSLTIQCQVDSQVTMMFWYRQQPGQSLTLIATANQGSEATYESGFVIDKFPISRPNLTFSTLTVSNMSPEDSSIYLCSVEIGGGGTEAFFGQGTRLTVV.

This chain links TRBV10-3 with TRBJ2-3; D uncertain. Germline lookup yields CDR1 ENHRY and CDR2 SYGVKD. The CDR3 is 13 residues long. The V end lost 8 bases, the J end lost 2 bases, and 11 bases lay between the germline ends. CDR3 sequence (DNA): TGTGCCATCTACTCGGACCCCACAGATACGCAGTATTTT. Amino acid sequence: CAIYSDPTDTQYF.

The chain couples TRBV7-6 to TRBJ2-3; D not certain. The CDR3 totals 17 residues. Germline lookup yields CDR1 SGHVS and CDR2 FNYEAQ. The ends were cut back, 5 bases at V and 2 bases at J, with 20 bases in the middle. The DNA for the CDR3 is TGTGCCAGCAGCCGTGGAGTTGGATTCTTGATCACAGATACGCAGTATTTT. Its translation: CASSRGVGFLITDTQYF.

This clonotype was seen a few times. The gene calls are TRBV4-1 and TRBJ2-3; weak D call: TRBD2 (6 bases). Per germline, CDR1 MGHRA and CDR2 YSYEKL. Trimming shortened V by 0 bases and J by 4 bases, and 26 bases separated the two germline ends. CDR3 size: 20 residues. The CDR3 here is CASSQDGGEGSASVADTQYF. The CDR3 DNA follows: TGCGCCAGCAGCCAAGACGGAGGTGAAGGATCGGCTAGCGTGGCAGATACGCAGTATTTT.

The gene calls are TRBV5-4 and TRBJ2-3; D not certain. V gave up 6 bases and J gave up 0 bases, with 20 bases separating them. CDR3 length equals 17 residues. Germline assignment: CDR1 SGHNT and CDR2 YYREEE (reference sequence). DNA of the CDR3: TGTGCCAGCACCCTCTTGGGTACGGAGCCGAGCACAGATACGCAGTATTTT. It codes for CASTLLGTEPSTDTQYF.

The chain is built from TRBV18 and TRBJ1-2, with no clear D. CDR1 is KGHSH, CDR2 LQKENI, per germline. V was trimmed by 3 bases and J by 0 bases, leaving 8 bases between them. There are 14 residues in the CDR3. CDR3 region: CASSPETSNYGYTF. Written as DNA, the CDR3 is TGTGCCAGCTCACCGGAAACTTCTAACTATGGCTACACCTTC.

The DNA for the CDR3 is TGTGCCAGCAGCGCGACAGGGGCTCACTATGGCTACACCTTC. It yields the protein CASSATGAHYGYTF. The chain combines TRBV9 with TRBJ1-2; 8 bases are a match to TRBD1. The CDR3 runs to 14 residues. Looked up from germline, CDR1 is SGDLS and CDR2 is YYNGEE. V gave up 3 bases and J gave up 3 bases; unmatched junction bases: 4. The full variable domain, rest sourced from reference TRBV9 and TRBJ1-2, is DSGVTQTPKHLITATGQRVTLRCSPRSGDLSVYWYQQSLDQGLQFLIQYYNGEERAKGNILERFSAQQFPDLHSELNLSSLELGDSALYFCASSATGAHYGYTFGSGTRLTVV.

This clonotype turned up a few times. V gene TRBV7-2 combines with J gene TRBJ2-3; D gene ambiguous. V lost 5 bases and J 6 bases, leaving 12 bases between the germline ends. Germline CDR1 SGHTA, CDR2 FQGNSA. The CDR3 extends over 13 amino acids. In nucleotides, the CDR3 is TGTGCCAGCAGCCCCTCCCGACGGGATACGCAGTATTTT. Translating it yields CASSPSRRDTQYF. Together with reference TRBV7-2 and TRBJ2-3, the CDR3 gives the full variable domain: GAGVSQSPSNKVTEKGKDVELRCDPISGHTALYWYRQSLGQGLEFLIYFQGNSAPDKSGLPSDRFSAERTGGSVSTLTIQRTQQEDSAVYLCASSPSRRDTQYFGPGTRLTVL.

For the CDR3, the DNA is TGTGCCATCAGTGACTCTGGGACTTACCAAGAGACCCAGTACTTC. Its protein product is CAISDSGTYQETQYF. This chain joins TRBV10-3 and TRBJ2-5; weak D call: TRBD2 (6 bases). Trimming stripped 3 bases from V and 0 bases from J, with 11 bases between. The CDR3 has 15 amino acids. CDR1 is ENHRY, CDR2 SYGVKD, per germline.

J is TRBJ2-7 and V is TRBV7-2; D is undetermined. The CDR3 contains 14 residues. V was shortened by 1 base and J by 2 bases, with 9 bases between the two germline ends. Looked up from germline, CDR1 is SGHTA and CDR2 is FQGNSA. The CDR3 coding sequence is TGTGCCAGCAGCTTAGGGCAGGTTCCCTACGAGCAGTACTTC. It specifies CASSLGQVPYEQYF.

V and J are TRBV12-3 or TRBV12-4 and TRBJ1-1; D not resolved. CDR3 length: 13 amino acids. Trimming shortened V by 5 bases and J by 1 base, and 8 bases separated the two germline ends. CDR3 amino acids: CASSRHGNTEAFF. DNA of the CDR3: TGTGCCAGCAGTCGACACGGGAACACTGAAGCTTTCTTT.

This clonotype showed up many times. V usage is TRBV3-1 and J usage is TRBJ2-1; D gene unclear. CDR1 and CDR2 (germline): LGHDT, YNNKEL (reference sequence). This CDR3 region has 12 residues. With 4 bases removed from V and 6 bases from J, the gap between germline ends came to 7 bases. The CDR3 nucleotides are TGTGCCAGCAGCCCGGGCCTCAATGAGCAGTTCTTC. The encoded protein is CASSPGLNEQFF.

The chain is built from TRBV19 and TRBJ1-1; possibly TRBD1 for D (5 bases). The germline gives CDR1 LNHDA, CDR2 SQIVND (reference sequence). The V gene lost 6 bases and the J gene lost 5 bases, with 28 bases spanning the gap. CDR3 length: 18 residues. CDR3 sequence: CASRRTTRFTERGTEAFF. The CDR3 nucleotides are TGTGCCAGTAGAAGAACCACCCGGTTTACGGAAAGGGGAACTGAAGCTTTCTTT.

J is TRBJ1-2 and V is TRBV11-2, with TRBD1 as a possible D gene (5 bases). Per germline, CDR1 SGHAT and CDR2 FQNNGV. The CDR3 is 12 residues long. Trimming left V 5 bases short and J 4 bases short, with 8 bases between. The CDR3 sequence: CASSQGVYGYTF. For the CDR3, the DNA is TGTGCCAGCAGCCAGGGTGTCTATGGCTACACCTTC.